Below, 29 T cell receptor beta chains from the same sample are listed, as sequenced in a study of cytomegalovirus exposure and HLA in healthy donors. The assay was immunoSEQ multiplex PCR, and TCRdb's table has in-frame clones only and misses some. The top ten clones hold 3.5% to 4.5% of a sample with around 73,000 clones, 80% to 90% of them seen once. What was sequenced was PBMCs. These receptors were obtained from a woman between 18 and 30 years old in good health and CMV-seropositive.

This rearrangement joins TRBV30 to TRBJ2-5; D is perhaps TRBD1 (5 bases). CDR1 is GTSNPN and CDR2 is SVGIG in the germline V gene (reference sequence). The CDR3 contains 12 residues. Trimming removed 0 bases from V and 9 bases from J, with 11 bases in between. The CDR3 sequence: CAWSVQVGPQYF. In DNA form, the CDR3 reads TGTGCCTGGAGTGTACAGGTTGGGCCCCAGTACTTC.

The rearrangement links TRBV30 to TRBJ1-2, with a weak D call TRBD1 (5 bases). The CDR3 is 12 amino acids. In germline, CDR1 is GTSNPN, CDR2 SVGIG (reference sequence). Trimming shortened V by 7 bases and J by 0 bases, and 9 bases separated the two germline ends. CDR3 sequence: CASDRANYGYTF. The CDR3 DNA sequence: TGTGCCTCTGACAGAGCTAACTATGGCTACACCTTC.

The rearrangement links TRBV9 to TRBJ1-1, with 12 bases identical to TRBD1. The ends lost 3 bases at V and 4 bases at J; junction bases unmatched: 16. The CDR3 contains 19 residues. Germline CDR1 reads SGDLS; CDR2 reads YYNGEE. The CDR3 loop reads CASSGRGGTGGAQGTEAFF. Here the CDR3 DNA reads TGTGCCAGCAGCGGCAGAGGGGGGACAGGGGGCGCACAGGGCACTGAAGCTTTCTTT.

This clone has just one count. The chain is built from TRBV18 and TRBJ2-7, with D perhaps TRBD2 (6 bases). The ends were cut back, 3 bases at V and 1 base at J, with 16 bases in the middle. This CDR3 has 16 amino acids. Germline CDR1 and CDR2: KGHSH and LQKENI. CDR3 amino acids: CASSPLIGSSSYEQYF. The CDR3 bases are TGTGCCAGCTCACCCCTGATCGGGAGCAGTTCCTACGAGCAGTACTTC.

The rearrangement uses TRBV2 and TRBJ2-5, with 9 bases that match TRBD1. In germline, CDR1 is SNHLY, CDR2 FYNNEI. CDR3 length: 15 residues. The J segment lost 5 bases and the V segment lost 6 bases, leaving 10 bases of the junction unmatched. The CDR3 region has the DNA TGTGCCAGCAGGGGAGACAGGGGGGAGAGGGAGACCCAGTACTTC. Amino acid sequence: CASRGDRGERETQYF.

The rearrangement links TRBV5-1 to TRBJ2-5; D is perhaps TRBD1 (6 bases). CDR1 SGHRS and CDR2 YFSETQ come from the germline V gene. This CDR3 region has 16 residues. The V gene lost 3 bases and the J gene lost 5 bases, with 20 bases spanning the gap. Here the CDR3 DNA reads TGCGCCAGCAGCTCCCAACCCGAAACAGGGACGGAGACCCAGTACTTC. Translation: CASSSQPETGTETQYF.

The chain has TRBV14 and TRBJ2-7; a possible D gene is TRBD1 (5 bases). V was cut by 1 base and J by 2 bases, with 6 bases left in between. The germline CDR1 and CDR2 sequences are SGHDN and FVKESK. The CDR3 runs to 13 residues. The CDR3 region is CASSQVRAYEQYF. The DNA of the CDR3 is TGTGCCAGCAGCCAAGTCAGGGCCTACGAGCAGTACTTC. Together with reference TRBV14 and TRBJ2-7, the CDR3 gives the full variable domain: EAGVTQFPSHSVIEKGQTVTLRCDPISGHDNLYWYRRVMGKEIKFLLHFVKESKQDESGMPNNRFLAERTGGTYSTLKVQPAELEDSGVYFCASSQVRAYEQYFGPGTRLTVT.

The chain combines TRBV6-4 with TRBJ2-2; 7 nucleotides agree with TRBD2. Trimming removed 0 bases from V and 7 bases from J; junction bases left unmatched: 8. Germline V gives CDR1 MRHNA, CDR2 SNTAGT. The CDR3 consists of 16 residues. CDR3 region: CASSDSGGRGVGELFF. The CDR3 DNA follows: TGTGCCAGCAGTGACTCGGGCGGGAGAGGAGTCGGGGAGCTGTTTTTT.

The genes are TRBV4-1 and TRBJ2-1, with 9 nucleotides matching TRBD1. The germline CDR1 and CDR2 sequences are MGHRA and YSYEKL. The CDR3 length is 13 residues. V lost 3 bases to trimming and J lost 12 bases; unmatched junction nucleotides: 6. The CDR3 DNA follows: TGCGCCAGCAGCCATCTACCGGGACAGGGGCAGTTCTTC. Protein: CASSHLPGQGQFF.

The CDR3 region is CAWSPLWGPFYTDTQYF. The CDR3 nucleotides read TGTGCCTGGAGTCCCCTATGGGGGCCATTCTACACAGATACGCAGTATTTT. The genes are TRBV30 and TRBJ2-3; possibly TRBD1 for D (6 bases). V was pared by 2 bases and J by 2 bases, with 20 bases between. CDR3 length equals 17 residues. Germline assignment: CDR1 GTSNPN and CDR2 SVGIG (reference sequence).

The gene calls are TRBV6-1 and TRBJ1-1, with a tentative D call TRBD1 (6 bases). The CDR3 has 15 residues. V was shortened by 1 base and J by 1 base, with 10 bases between the two germline ends. Germline V lookup: CDR1 MNHNS, CDR2 SASEGT. CDR3 sequence (DNA): TGTGCCAGCAGTGAAGGTCGGGGGGCGAACACTGAAGCTTTCTTT. Its protein is CASSEGRGANTEAFF.

This clone turned up a few times. The rearrangement joins TRBV30 to TRBJ2-5; D is possibly TRBD2 (5 bases). The CDR3 loop spans 13 amino acids. Trimming removed 4 bases from V and 2 bases from J, with 11 bases in between. The germline gives CDR1 GTSNPN, CDR2 SVGIG (reference sequence). The CDR3 sequence is CAWTPSGQETQYF. CDR3 sequence (DNA): TGTGCCTGGACGCCCAGCGGACAAGAGACCCAGTACTTC.

The genes are TRBV6-4 and TRBJ2-1, with a weak D call TRBD1 (6 bases). V gave up 0 bases and J gave up 5 bases, with 8 bases separating them. Germline lookup yields CDR1 MRHNA and CDR2 SNTAGT. The CDR3 is 14 amino acids. This CDR3 reads CASSDSGDNNEQFF. CDR3 nucleotides: TGTGCCAGCAGTGACTCGGGGGACAACAATGAGCAGTTCTTC.

This clone was seen only once. This chain joins TRBV7-9 and TRBJ1-6; 7 nucleotides match TRBD1. This CDR3 has 14 amino acids. The germline V gene encodes CDR1 SEHNR and CDR2 FQNEAQ (reference sequence). The ends lost 11 bases at V and 10 bases at J; junction bases unmatched: 14. The CDR3 DNA reads TGTGCCTCCAAACCCCTAGACAGGGACTCACCCCTCCACTTT. Encoded protein: CASKPLDRDSPLHF.

The V and J genes are TRBV9 and TRBJ2-3; 10 bases fit TRBD2. V shed 4 bases and J 4 bases; nucleotides not matched to a gene: 12. Germline V gene sequence: CDR1 SGDLS, CDR2 YYNGEE. CDR3 length: 17 amino acids. The CDR3: CASSISGGSNSADTQYF. CDR3 sequence (DNA): TGTGCCAGCAGCATTAGCGGGGGGTCCAATAGCGCAGATACGCAGTATTTT.

The chain has TRBV6-6 and TRBJ2-2; D not certain. V dropped 0 bases and J dropped 7 bases, with 12 bases sitting between them. The CDR3 runs 15 residues. Germline V lookup: CDR1 MNHNY, CDR2 SVGAGI (reference sequence). CDR3 nucleotide sequence: TGTGCCAGCAGTTACTCGACGCAGGTTCTCGGGGAGCTGTTTTTT. It translates to CASSYSTQVLGELFF.

This chain links TRBV5-6 with TRBJ1-1; TRBD1 aligns across 10 bases. Germline-derived CDR1 and CDR2 are SGHDT and YYEEEE. This CDR3 has 16 residues. V shed 6 bases and J 3 bases; nucleotides not matched to a gene: 11. The CDR3 sequence: CASNSGGDRGYTEAFF. CDR3 DNA: TGTGCCAGCAACTCCGGCGGGGACAGGGGTTACACTGAAGCTTTCTTT.

The chain joins TRBV27 to TRBJ2-1, with 12 bases lining up with TRBD2. Germline CDR1 is MNHEY and CDR2 is SMNVEV (reference sequence). V lost 3 bases and J lost 8; bases outside the gene matches: 5. This CDR3 is built from 15 residues. CDR3 sequence: CASSLTSGSADEQFF. Here the CDR3 DNA reads TGTGCCAGCAGTTTGACTAGCGGGAGTGCCGATGAGCAGTTCTTC.

The V call is TRBV27, the J call TRBJ1-5, with D possibly TRBD1 on 6 matching bases. Germline V gene lookup returns CDR1 MNHEY and CDR2 SMNVEV (reference sequence). The V gene lost 1 base and the J gene lost 2 bases, with 9 bases spanning the gap. The CDR3 consists of 15 residues. CDR3 region: CASSLLAGGNQPQHF. The CDR3 nucleotides read TGTGCCAGCAGTTTATTGGCAGGGGGCAATCAGCCCCAGCATTTT.

The V and J genes are TRBV18 and TRBJ2-5; the D gene is possibly TRBD2 (5 bases). The V end lost 3 bases, the J end lost 6 bases, and 23 bases lay between the germline ends. This CDR3 region has 17 residues. The germline gives CDR1 KGHSH, CDR2 LQKENI. CDR3 in DNA: TGTGCCAGCTCACCTCTCCCTCTCGGTAACCCCGGGAAGACCCAGTACTTC. As protein: CASSPLPLGNPGKTQYF.

The V and J genes are TRBV6-1 and TRBJ2-5, with D maybe TRBD2 (5 bases). Trimming pared 5 bases from V and 1 base from J, leaving 11 bases between. In germline, CDR1 is MNHNS, CDR2 SASEGT. CDR3 size: 14 residues. The CDR3 loop is CASSLRTFQETQYF. The CDR3 DNA sequence: TGTGCCAGCAGTCTAAGGACTTTCCAAGAGACCCAGTACTTC.

The chain couples TRBV5-5 to TRBJ2-7, with D uncertain. Germline V CDR1 and CDR2: SGHKS, YYEKEE (reference sequence). The CDR3 has 12 amino acids. The ends were cut back, 0 bases at V and 5 bases at J, with 6 bases in the middle. The CDR3 DNA sequence: TGTGCCAGCAGCTTGGGAGCGCACGAGCAGTACTTC. Translation gives CASSLGAHEQYF.

The V and J genes are TRBV29-1 and TRBJ2-7; D possibly corresponds to TRBD2 (7 bases). Germline lookup yields CDR1 SQVTM and CDR2 ANQGSEA. The V and J ends lost 5 bases and 2 bases respectively, with 19 bases between them. The CDR3 loop spans 15 amino acids. The CDR3 protein is CSVIQGGGPTYEQYF. CDR3 nucleotide sequence: TGCAGCGTTATCCAGGGAGGGGGACCTACCTACGAGCAGTACTTC.

This chain links TRBV4-1 with TRBJ1-5, with D possibly being TRBD1 (5 bases). The germline V gene encodes CDR1 MGHRA and CDR2 YSYEKL. The CDR3 spans 14 residues. V gave up 3 bases and J gave up 2 bases, with 8 bases separating them. The CDR3 sequence: CASSQGPRNQPQHF. The CDR3 DNA reads TGCGCCAGCAGCCAGGGGCCGCGCAATCAGCCCCAGCATTTT.

The chain couples TRBV27 to TRBJ1-1, with a tentative D call TRBD1 (6 bases). Germline-derived CDR1 and CDR2 are MNHEY and SMNVEV (reference sequence). CDR3 size: 14 residues. The germline V and J ends were trimmed by 8 bases and 4 bases, with 17 bases remaining between them. In DNA form, the CDR3 reads TGTGCCAGCTCTAACCAGGGGAAGGTCACTGAAGCTTTCTTT. It is translated as CASSNQGKVTEAFF.

V usage is TRBV11-2 and J usage is TRBJ1-3; D ambiguous. CDR1 and CDR2 (germline): SGHAT, FQNNGV. Trimming took off 7 bases at V and 0 bases at J, with 13 bases between the two ends. The length of the CDR3 is 15 residues. The CDR3 spells CASTRTDRSGNTIYF. The CDR3 nucleotides are TGTGCCAGCACCAGAACAGATCGCTCTGGAAACACCATATATTTT.

This chain joins TRBV10-3 and TRBJ2-7, with 10 bases fitting TRBD1. Germline V gene lookup returns CDR1 ENHRY and CDR2 SYGVKD. The CDR3 covers 15 residues. After removal of 3 bases from V and 5 bases from J, the junction contained 7 bases not matched to a gene. The CDR3 loop reads CAISDPGQGIHEQYF. The CDR3 bases are TGTGCCATCAGTGACCCGGGACAGGGGATCCACGAGCAGTACTTC.

The chain links TRBV5-1 to TRBJ2-7, with a possible D match to TRBD1 (5 bases). V was clipped by 4 bases and J by 5 bases, with 13 bases between them. There are 13 residues in the CDR3. Germline V CDR1 and CDR2: SGHRS, YFSETQ. The CDR3 DNA sequence: TGCGCCAGCAGCGGATCGACAGATCACGAGCAGTACTTC. As protein: CASSGSTDHEQYF.

The chain links TRBV10-2 to TRBJ1-3, with 7 bases that match TRBD1. CDR3 length equals 15 residues. Germline CDR1 WSHSY, CDR2 SAAADI. After removal of 6 bases from V and 0 bases from J, the junction contained 5 bases not matched to a gene. CDR3 DNA: TGCGCCAGCAGAGGGACAGCGGACTCTGGAAACACCATATATTTT. Amino acids: CASRGTADSGNTIYF.